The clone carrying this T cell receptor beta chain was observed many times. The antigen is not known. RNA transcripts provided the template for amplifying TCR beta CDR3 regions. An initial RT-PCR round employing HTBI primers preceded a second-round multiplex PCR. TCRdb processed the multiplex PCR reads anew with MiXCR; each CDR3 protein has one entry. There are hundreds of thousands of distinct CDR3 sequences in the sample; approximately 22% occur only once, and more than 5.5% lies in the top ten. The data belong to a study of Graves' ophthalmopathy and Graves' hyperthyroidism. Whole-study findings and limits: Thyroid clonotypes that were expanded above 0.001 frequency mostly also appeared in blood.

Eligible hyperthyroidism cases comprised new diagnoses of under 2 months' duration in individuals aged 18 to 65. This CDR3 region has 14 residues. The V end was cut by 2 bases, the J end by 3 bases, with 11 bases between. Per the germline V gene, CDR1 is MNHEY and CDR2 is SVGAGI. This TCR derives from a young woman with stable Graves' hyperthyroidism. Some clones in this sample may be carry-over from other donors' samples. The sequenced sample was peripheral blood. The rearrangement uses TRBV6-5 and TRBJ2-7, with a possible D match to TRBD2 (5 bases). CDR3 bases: TGTGCCAGCAGTTACAAATCGGACTTCTACGAGCAGTACTTC. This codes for CASSYKSDFYEQYF.